The 24 T cell receptor beta chains below all came from one sample that was sequenced in a study of T cell responses to AZD1222 COVID-19 vaccine. The repertoire was sequenced with immunoSEQ multiplex PCR; TCRdb's copy has only in-frame clones and lacks some. The sample gives about 270,000 clones, almost 95% of which show up once; 0.5% to 0.7% is in the top ten. The material sequenced was peripheral blood, taken 28 days after the second AZD1222 dose. All receptors come from an adult who received the AZD1222 COVID-19 vaccine.

CDR3 DNA sequence: TGTGCCAGTTCCCCCGGCAATTCCGTGGGCGAGCAGTACTTC. It yields the protein CASSPGNSVGEQYF. The V and J genes are TRBV19 and TRBJ2-7; unclear D gene. Trimming stripped 8 bases from V and 6 bases from J, with 20 bases between. CDR3 length: 14 amino acids. Germline assignment: CDR1 LNHDA and CDR2 SQIVND (reference sequence).

The V call is TRBV15, the J call TRBJ2-7; 8 bases match TRBD2. V shed 3 bases, J shed 2 bases, and the junction held 6 bases outside the gene matches. CDR1 is LNHNV and CDR2 is YYDKDF in the germline V gene (reference sequence). CDR3 length: 15 residues. CDR3 loop: CATSSETSATYEQYF. CDR3 nucleotides: TGTGCCACCAGCAGCGAGACTAGCGCGACCTACGAGCAGTACTTC.

The gene calls are TRBV11-2 and TRBJ2-1; tentative D call: TRBD1 (6 bases). There are 14 residues in the CDR3. From germline, CDR1 is SGHAT and CDR2 FQNNGV. Between the trimmed V and J ends, which lost 3 bases and 8 bases, there was a span of 14 bases. CDR3 DNA: TGTGCCAGCAGCTTCGGGACAAGACGGGATGAGCAGTTCTTC. This codes for CASSFGTRRDEQFF.

The J gene is TRBJ1-2, the V gene TRBV3-1 (or the pseudogene TRBV3-2); no clear D gene. The CDR3 has 12 amino acids. Germline V lookup: CDR1 LGHDT, CDR2 YNNKEL (reference sequence). The ends were cut back, 1 base at V and 11 bases at J, with 11 bases in the middle. The DNA of the CDR3 is TGTGCCAGCAGCCAAGTCGGGAATGCTTACACCTTC. Translation gives CASSQVGNAYTF.

This chain connects TRBV19 to TRBJ1-2; a possible D gene is TRBD1 (5 bases). The CDR3 totals 11 residues. Germline V gene lookup returns CDR1 LNHDA and CDR2 SQIVND (reference sequence). V lost 10 bases and J 2 bases, leaving 8 bases between the germline ends. The CDR3 loop is CATGRNYGYTF. The CDR3 DNA reads as TGTGCCACAGGGCGAAACTATGGCTACACCTTC.

The V gene is TRBV18, the J gene TRBJ1-2; TRBD1 matches at 9 bases. CDR1 KGHSH and CDR2 LQKENI come from the germline V gene. V shed 2 bases, J shed 7 bases, and the junction held 5 bases outside the gene matches. The CDR3 runs to 14 residues. CDR3 residues: CASSPGDREFGYTF. CDR3 DNA: TGTGCCAGCTCACCAGGGGACAGGGAATTTGGCTACACCTTC.

This clone is a singleton in its sample. The chain combines TRBV13 with TRBJ2-2, with D maybe TRBD2 (5 bases). Germline CDR1 PRHDT, CDR2 FYEKMQ (reference sequence). This CDR3 spans 13 amino acids. V lost 4 bases and J 4 bases, leaving 7 bases between the germline ends. The CDR3 loop reads CASSSGLTGELFF. The CDR3 DNA follows: TGTGCCAGCAGCTCCGGACTCACCGGGGAGCTGTTTTTT.

The CDR3 spells CASSVTGDFYQPQHF. CDR3 bases: TGTGCCAGCAGCGTTACAGGTGATTTCTATCAGCCCCAGCATTTT. The chain couples TRBV9 to TRBJ1-5; D perhaps matches TRBD1 (5 bases). V dropped 2 bases and J dropped 5 bases, with 14 bases sitting between them. This CDR3 contains 15 residues. Germline lookup yields CDR1 SGDLS and CDR2 YYNGEE.

The chain has TRBV2 and TRBJ2-3; 9 bases map to TRBD2. Germline V CDR1 and CDR2: SNHLY, FYNNEI. There are 18 residues in the CDR3. The V and J ends lost 6 bases and 2 bases, in that order; junction bases with no gene match: 15. This CDR3 reads CASSDALAGKTNTDTQYF. CDR3 DNA: TGTGCCAGCAGCGACGCGCTAGCGGGGAAAACGAACACAGATACGCAGTATTTT.

This chain connects TRBV25-1 to TRBJ1-4; D is unresolved. With 6 bases removed from V and 7 bases from J, the gap between germline ends came to 15 bases. The germline V gene encodes CDR1 MGHDK and CDR2 SYGVNS. The CDR3 is 14 residues long. The CDR3: CASSPRAPGEKLFF. DNA for the CDR3: TGTGCCAGCAGCCCCCGGGCGCCGGGTGAAAAACTGTTTTTT.

This chain uses TRBV7-2 with TRBJ1-5; unclear D gene. Trimming shortened V by 5 bases and J by 3 bases, and 17 bases separated the two germline ends. Germline-derived CDR1 and CDR2 are SGHTA and FQGNSA. This CDR3 is 16 amino acids long. The CDR3 region has the DNA TGTGCCAGCAGCCCGACCTTCGGCGGAGACAATCAGCCCCAGCATTTT. It codes for CASSPTFGGDNQPQHF.

The rearrangement uses TRBV10-3 and TRBJ1-2; TRBD1 is a possible D gene (6 bases). V was trimmed by 5 bases and J by 3 bases, leaving 16 bases between them. Germline CDR1 and CDR2: ENHRY and SYGVKD. The CDR3 runs to 15 residues. Written as DNA, the CDR3 is TGTGCCATCAGTAGACGGACAGACCTTTACTATGGCTACACCTTC. Translating it yields CAISRRTDLYYGYTF.

CDR3 in DNA: TGTGCCAGCAGTTACTCGGTGGGGGAGCAGTTCTTC. As protein: CASSYSVGEQFF. The chain is built from TRBV6-5 and TRBJ2-1, with D hard to call. The CDR3 length is 12 residues. Germline lookup yields CDR1 MNHEY and CDR2 SVGAGI. V shed 0 bases and J shed 10 bases, with 7 bases lying between them.

The rearrangement links TRBV2 to TRBJ2-1; D may match TRBD1 or TRBD2 (5 bases each). There are 13 residues in the CDR3. Trimming removed 0 bases from V and 10 bases from J, with 10 bases in between. Germline V gene sequence: CDR1 SNHLY, CDR2 FYNNEI. The CDR3 region has the DNA TGTGCCAGCAGTGAAGCGCTCTGGGGGGAGCAGTTCTTC. Its translation is CASSEALWGEQFF.

The gene calls are TRBV27 and TRBJ2-7, with a tentative D call TRBD2 (5 bases). V was trimmed by 5 bases and J by 2 bases, leaving 16 bases between them. The V gene's germline CDR1 is MNHEY and CDR2 SMNVEV (reference sequence). This CDR3 comprises 15 residues. The CDR3 bases are TGTGCCAGCAGTAATGCCGGGGTTTGGGCCTACGAGCAGTACTTC. It encodes CASSNAGVWAYEQYF.

V is TRBV27 and J is TRBJ1-2, with D possibly TRBD1 on 5 matching bases. The CDR3 is 16 residues long. CDR1 MNHEY and CDR2 SMNVEV come from the germline V gene (reference sequence). V was shortened by 0 bases and J by 2 bases, with 13 bases between the two germline ends. The CDR3 sequence: CASSLSGGPENYGYTF. In DNA form, the CDR3 reads TGTGCCAGCAGTTTATCGGGGGGTCCGGAGAACTATGGCTACACCTTC.

V is TRBV5-6 and J is TRBJ2-1; 8 bases line up with TRBD2. V lost 4 bases, J lost 10 bases, and 7 bases stayed unmatched. Germline assignment: CDR1 SGHDT and CDR2 YYEEEE. The CDR3 is 13 amino acids. Here the CDR3 DNA reads TGTGCCAGCAGCGTTTGGACTAGCTGGGAGCAGTTCTTC. This gives the protein CASSVWTSWEQFF. Full variable domain (missing parts from reference TRBV5-6 and TRBJ2-1): DAGVTQSPTHLIKTRGQQVTLRCSPKSGHDTVSWYQQALGQGPQFIFQYYEEEERQRGNFPDRFSGHQFPNYSSELNVNALLLGDSALYLCASSVWTSWEQFFGPGTRLTVL.

This chain connects TRBV2 to TRBJ1-6; weak D call: TRBD1 (6 bases). Germline V CDR1 and CDR2: SNHLY, FYNNEI. V lost 6 bases and J lost 6, with 12 bases in between. This CDR3 has 14 residues. The CDR3 DNA is TGTGCCAGCAGCCGGGACACCCCTAATTCACCCCTCCACTTT. This sequence encodes CASSRDTPNSPLHF.

The chain employs TRBV6-4 and TRBJ2-2, with D perhaps TRBD1 or TRBD2 (7 bases each). CDR3 size: 14 residues. V was pared by 4 bases and J by 5 bases, with 11 bases between. Germline loops: CDR1 MRHNA, CDR2 SNTAGT. The DNA of the CDR3 is TGTGCCAGCAGTGTCCAGGGGGGGACCGGGGAGCTGTTTTTT. Translation: CASSVQGGTGELFF.

In DNA, the CDR3 is TGTGCCAGTAGTATTACCGGGACAGGGTACAATCAGCCCCAGCATTTT. Its protein is CASSITGTGYNQPQHF. This rearrangement joins TRBV19 to TRBJ1-5; 9 bases are shared with TRBD1. In germline, CDR1 is LNHDA, CDR2 SQIVND (reference sequence). The ends lost 3 bases at V and 3 bases at J; junction bases unmatched: 6. The CDR3 totals 16 residues.

The CDR3 sequence is CASSLGSGIYEQYF. DNA of the CDR3: TGTGCCAGCAGTTTAGGGTCAGGGATCTACGAGCAGTACTTC. The chain couples TRBV28 to TRBJ2-7; a possible D gene is TRBD1 (5 bases). V lost 2 bases and J 3 bases, leaving 11 bases between the germline ends. The germline gives CDR1 MDHEN, CDR2 SYDVKM. The length of the CDR3 is 14 residues.

This clone showed up just once. The chain recombines TRBV19 with TRBJ2-5; D uncertain. Trimming stripped 8 bases from V and 1 base from J, with 17 bases between. The CDR3 has 15 residues. Germline CDR1 LNHDA, CDR2 SQIVND (reference sequence). The CDR3 bases are TGTGCCAGTCGAACACTATCGGGTCCCCAAGAGACCCAGTACTTC. Translating gives CASRTLSGPQETQYF.

The J gene is TRBJ2-7, the V gene TRBV6-5; D is undetermined. The CDR3 runs to 15 residues. Looked up from germline, CDR1 is MNHEY and CDR2 is SVGAGI. V shed 5 bases and J shed 0 bases, with 14 bases lying between them. CDR3 in amino acids: CASSPQSLISYEQYF. The DNA for the CDR3 is TGTGCCAGCAGTCCACAGAGCCTAATCTCCTACGAGCAGTACTTC.

The chain uses TRBV7-3 and TRBJ1-1; D is uncertain. The CDR3 consists of 14 residues. Germline assignment: CDR1 SGHTA and CDR2 FQGTGA. V was cut by 2 bases and J by 11 bases, with 18 bases left in between. The CDR3 here is CASSLSGYPELAFF. CDR3 nucleotides: TGTGCCAGCAGCTTATCGGGATACCCCGAATTGGCTTTCTTT.